The 11 T cell receptor beta chains listed next were all sequenced from one sample in a study of blood T cell repertoires in COVID-19. The data were produced by immunoSEQ multiplex PCR, yet TCRdb's version contains in-frame clones alone and is incomplete. Of approximately 280,000 clones in the sample, 86% were seen once. Specimen: PBMCs or T cells enriched from blood (not recorded which). The source of these receptors is a woman in her late teens or twenties who had recovered from COVID-19.

The CDR3 sequence: CASRRGARQPQHF. CDR3 DNA: TGTGCCAGTCGACGGGGGGCCCGTCAGCCCCAGCATTTT. The chain joins TRBV19 to TRBJ1-5; tentative D call: TRBD1 (6 bases). There are 13 residues in the CDR3. From germline, CDR1 is LNHDA and CDR2 SQIVND (reference sequence). V lost 8 bases to trimming and J lost 6 bases, with 14 bases between them.

The chain links TRBV4-1 to TRBJ1-2; 11 positions agree with TRBD1. CDR3 length: 16 residues. Looked up from germline, CDR1 is MGHRA and CDR2 is YSYEKL. Trimming at V came to 3 bases and at J to 4 bases, leaving 7 bases not matched to a gene. CDR3 nucleotide sequence: TGCGCCAGCAGCCATACGGACAGGGGGCGAGGCTATGGCTACACCTTC. This encodes CASSHTDRGRGYGYTF.

This rearrangement joins TRBV29-1 to TRBJ2-1, with D unresolved. Germline CDR1 SQVTM, CDR2 ANQGSEA. CDR3 length equals 13 residues. Trimming took off 6 bases at V and 2 bases at J, with 11 bases between the two ends. DNA for the CDR3: TGCAGCGTAGACTTGCCCCCCTACAATGAGCAGTTCTTC. It codes for CSVDLPPYNEQFF.

V and J are TRBV7-9 and TRBJ2-5, with 8 positions matching TRBD2. There are 14 residues in the CDR3. Germline loops: CDR1 SEHNR, CDR2 FQNEAQ (reference sequence). J was trimmed by 4 bases and V by 2 bases; bases with no gene match: 3. CDR3 in DNA: TGTGCCAGCAGCTTAATGAGCGGGGGAGAGACCCAGTACTTC. This translates into CASSLMSGGETQYF.

The rearrangement uses TRBV5-1 and TRBJ2-7; TRBD1 is a possible D gene (6 bases). CDR3 size: 13 residues. Germline CDR1 reads SGHRS; CDR2 reads YFSETQ. V was cut by 4 bases and J by 2 bases, with 10 bases left in between. As DNA, the CDR3 is TGCGCCAGCAGCCGGGACACCACCTACGAGCAGTACTTC. Its translation is CASSRDTTYEQYF. Full variable domain (outside the CDR3, taken from reference TRBV5-1 and TRBJ2-7): KAGVTQTPRYLIKTRGQQVTLSCSPISGHRSVSWYQQTPGQGLQFLFEYFSETQRNKGNFPGRFSGRQFSNSRSEMNVSTLELGDSALYLCASSRDTTYEQYFGPGTRLTVT.

This clone was recorded a few times. The chain recombines TRBV19 with TRBJ2-2, with 8 bases lining up with TRBD1. The length of the CDR3 is 16 residues. Trimming at V came to 1 base and at J to 6 bases, leaving 7 bases not matched to a gene. Per the germline V gene, CDR1 is LNHDA and CDR2 is SQIVND (reference sequence). CDR3 sequence: CASSIAGQGSPGELFF. The CDR3 DNA follows: TGTGCCAGTAGTATAGCTGGACAGGGTTCCCCCGGGGAGCTGTTTTTT.

The CDR3, as DNA: TGTGCCAGCAGCCAAGAGGGACTAGCGGGAGGGCCCCACGAGCAGTACTTC. Translation gives CASSQEGLAGGPHEQYF. This rearrangement joins TRBV3-1 (or the pseudogene TRBV3-2) to TRBJ2-7, with 16 nucleotides matching TRBD2. The CDR3 has 17 residues. Germline V gene sequence: CDR1 LGHDT, CDR2 YNNKEL (reference sequence). After removal of 0 bases from V and 5 bases from J, the junction contained 4 bases not matched to a gene.

This chain connects TRBV7-3 to TRBJ2-7, with a weak D call TRBD2 (5 bases). Germline CDR1 SGHTA, CDR2 FQGTGA. CDR3 length equals 16 residues. V was pared by 0 bases and J by 3 bases, with 15 bases between. The CDR3 here is CASSLTGVPVNYEQYF. In DNA form, the CDR3 reads TGTGCCAGCAGCTTAACCGGGGTACCAGTAAACTACGAGCAGTACTTC.

The chain uses TRBV2 and TRBJ1-2; 9 bases map to TRBD1. From germline, CDR1 is SNHLY and CDR2 FYNNEI. Trimming at V came to 10 bases and at J to 0 bases, leaving 9 bases not matched to a gene. The length of the CDR3 is 15 residues. The CDR3 coding sequence is TGTGCCAAAGAGGACAGGGGTCCCCCTAACTATGGCTACACCTTC. It encodes CAKEDRGPPNYGYTF. The full variable domain, rest sourced from reference TRBV2 and TRBJ1-2, is EPEVTQTPSHQVTQMGQEVILRCVPISNHLYFYWYRQILGQKVEFLVSFYNNEISEKSEIFDDQFSVERPDGSNFTLKIRSTKLEDSAMYFCAKEDRGPPNYGYTFGSGTRLTVV.

The gene calls are TRBV27 and TRBJ2-1, with a possible D match to TRBD1 (6 bases). Germline V gene sequence: CDR1 MNHEY, CDR2 SMNVEV (reference sequence). This CDR3 region has 13 residues. V shed 7 bases and J shed 3 bases, with 10 bases lying between them. The DNA for the CDR3 is TGTGCCAGCACCCCGGACAGCTACAATGAGCAGTTCTTC. Translated: CASTPDSYNEQFF.

The chain combines TRBV29-1 with TRBJ2-7; 10 nucleotides agree with TRBD1. J lost 6 bases, V lost 6 bases, and 8 bases had no gene match. The CDR3 sequence is 13 residues long. The germline gives CDR1 SQVTM, CDR2 ANQGSEA. CDR3 region: CSVAGTGALEQYF. Written as DNA, the CDR3 is TGCAGCGTGGCCGGGACAGGGGCCCTCGAGCAGTACTTC.